This paragraph reports one TCR beta chain. Antigen: not known. MiXCR was used by TCRdb to re-call the PCR reads. The sample has about 14,000 clones; around a third are singletons. This specimen comes from a study of metastatic and nonmetastatic thyroid tumors. Whole-study context: From malignant and benign thyroid patients, repertoires in blood and in tumor or nodule tissue were compared. Findings and limits, study-wide: Within blood and tumor, benign nodules reportedly had significantly lower TCR beta diversity than malignant thyroid tumors did.

The germline V gene has CDR1 MNHEY and CDR2 SMNVEV (reference sequence). V lost 5 bases and J lost 11; bases outside the gene matches: 7. This CDR3 has 13 amino acids. Every patient underwent thyroid surgery untreated. The sample consisted of tumor tissue. The TCR was taken from a female donor with papillary thyroid cancer or a benign thyroid nodule (not recorded which). Some clones in this sample may be carry-over from other donors' samples. The V and J genes are TRBV27 and TRBJ2-1; 9 bases match TRBD2. This chain's CDR3 is CASSVSSGIQQFF. For the CDR3, the DNA is TGTGCCAGCAGTGTCTCTAGCGGGATCCAGCAGTTCTTC.